This T cell receptor (beta chain) was sequenced for a study of tumor and adjacent non-tumor tissue in lung cancer. The template was RNA from unsorted bulk tissue. TCRbeta libraries were built with three rounds of nested PCR, modified from ARM-PCR. TCRdb processed the multiplex PCR reads anew with MiXCR; each CDR3 protein has one entry. Seen here are 81,000 or so distinct CDR3 sequences, around 75% observed once, and the top ten hold about 14%. With respect to this clonotype: Its target is not known. The junction shows a germline mismatch at one end, possibly a read error.

Study observations and caveats: Significantly higher TCR diversity was found in tumor than normal lung.

The germline CDR1 and CDR2 sequences are MGHRA and YSYEKL. This CDR3 has 16 amino acids. This TCR was recovered from a woman between 50 and 59 years old with non-small cell lung cancer. The J gene is TRBJ2-2, the V gene TRBV4-1; no firm D call. The sample comprised lung tumor tissue. The CDR3 DNA follows: TGCGCCAGCAGCCCCTGGAGAGGAACGAACACCCGGGAGCTGTTTTTT. Translated: CASSPWRGTNTRELFF.